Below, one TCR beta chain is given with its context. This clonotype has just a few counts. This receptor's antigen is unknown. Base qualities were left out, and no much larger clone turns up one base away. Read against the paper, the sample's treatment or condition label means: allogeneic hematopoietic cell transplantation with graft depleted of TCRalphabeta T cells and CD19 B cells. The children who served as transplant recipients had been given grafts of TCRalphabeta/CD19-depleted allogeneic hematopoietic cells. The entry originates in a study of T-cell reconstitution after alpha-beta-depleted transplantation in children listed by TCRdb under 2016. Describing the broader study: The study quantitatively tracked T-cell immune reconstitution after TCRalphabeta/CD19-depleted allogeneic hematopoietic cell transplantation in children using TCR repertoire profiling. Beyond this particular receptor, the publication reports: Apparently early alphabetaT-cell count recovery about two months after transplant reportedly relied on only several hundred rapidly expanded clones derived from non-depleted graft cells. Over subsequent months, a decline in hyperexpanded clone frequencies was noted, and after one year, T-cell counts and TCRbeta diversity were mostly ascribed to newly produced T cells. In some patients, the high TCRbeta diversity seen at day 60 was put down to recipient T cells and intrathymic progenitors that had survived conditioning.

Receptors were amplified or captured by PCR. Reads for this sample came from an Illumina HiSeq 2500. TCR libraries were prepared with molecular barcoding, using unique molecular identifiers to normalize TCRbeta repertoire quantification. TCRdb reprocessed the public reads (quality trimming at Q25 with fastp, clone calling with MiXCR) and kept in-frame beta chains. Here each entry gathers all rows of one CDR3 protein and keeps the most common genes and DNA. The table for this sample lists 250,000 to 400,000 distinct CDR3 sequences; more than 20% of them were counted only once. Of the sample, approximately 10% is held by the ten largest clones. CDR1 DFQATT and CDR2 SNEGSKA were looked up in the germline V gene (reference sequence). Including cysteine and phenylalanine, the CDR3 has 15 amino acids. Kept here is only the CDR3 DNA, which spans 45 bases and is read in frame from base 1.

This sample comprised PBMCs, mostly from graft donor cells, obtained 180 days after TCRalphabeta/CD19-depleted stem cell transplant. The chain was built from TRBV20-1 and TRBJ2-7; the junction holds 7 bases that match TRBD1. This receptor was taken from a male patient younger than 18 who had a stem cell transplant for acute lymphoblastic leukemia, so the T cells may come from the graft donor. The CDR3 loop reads CSLTRDRDSVYEQYF. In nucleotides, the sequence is TGCAGCCTAACAAGGGACCGGGACAGTGTTTACGAGCAGTACTTC.